This TCR beta chain originates from a study of early T cells in non-severe SARS-CoV-2 infection. Study-wide context: Sequenced material consisted of bulk RNA (from unsorted whole blood), and chains were unpaired. General study results and limits: Matching with VDJdb favored anti-spike CD8 responses (missing private and CD4 specificities).

Each cDNA molecule carried a unique molecular identifier. Each CDR3 protein is one row after TCRdb ran MiXCR on the 5' RACE reads. The table includes fewer than 35,000 distinct CDR3 sequences, about 9.9% detected once. On this clonotype: As yet, its antigen is unknown. Given a much more abundant clone one base away, this may be a read error.

The sequenced material came from whole blood. This TCR was sampled from an adult who was a healthcare worker with PCR-confirmed SARS-CoV-2 infection or an uninfected control (not recorded which).

The CDR3: CVWRVGDLKYTEAFF. CDR3 in DNA: TGTGTCTGGAGAGTCGGGGACCTGAAGTACACTGAAGCTTTCTTT. The V gene is TRBV30, the J gene TRBJ1-1; D possibly corresponds to TRBD1 (5 bases). CDR3 size: 15 residues. Germline V CDR1 and CDR2: GTSNPN, SVGIG (reference sequence).